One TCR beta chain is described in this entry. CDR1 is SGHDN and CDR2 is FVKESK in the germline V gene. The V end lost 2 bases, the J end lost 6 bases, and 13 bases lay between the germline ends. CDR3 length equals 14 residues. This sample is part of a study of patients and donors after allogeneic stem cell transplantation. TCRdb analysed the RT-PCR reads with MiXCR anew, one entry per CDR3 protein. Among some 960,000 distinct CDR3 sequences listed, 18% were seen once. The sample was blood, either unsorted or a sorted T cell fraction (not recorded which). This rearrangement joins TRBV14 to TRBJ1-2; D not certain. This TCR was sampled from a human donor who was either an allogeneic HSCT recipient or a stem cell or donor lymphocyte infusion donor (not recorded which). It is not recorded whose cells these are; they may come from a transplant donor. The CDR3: CASSQLWGLDGYTF. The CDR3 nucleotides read TGTGCCAGCAGCCAACTCTGGGGTTTGGATGGCTACACCTTC.